These 5 T cell receptor beta chains were sequenced from one sample in a study of cytomegalovirus exposure and HLA in healthy donors. Method: immunoSEQ multiplex PCR; TCRdb's copy keeps in-frame clones and lacks some. Among under 300,000 clones listed, about 86% were seen once. Sequencing was done on a sample of PBMCs. The source of these receptors is a woman aged 18-35 years in good health and CMV-seronegative.

The chain is built from TRBV28 and TRBJ2-5; a possible D gene is TRBD2 (7 bases). The CDR3 has 14 residues. The germline V gene has CDR1 MDHEN and CDR2 SYDVKM. The chain's CDR3 is CVTTGRGGRETQYF. Here the CDR3 DNA reads TGTGTAACCACAGGGCGGGGAGGGAGAGAGACCCAGTACTTC.

This clone occurred once. The CDR3 DNA follows: TGTGCCAGCAGCGTAGACCTAGCGGGGGCCACCACCGGGGAGCTGTTTTTT. Protein product: CASSVDLAGATTGELFF. The chain joins TRBV9 to TRBJ2-2, with TRBD2 matching 10 bases. The CDR3 is 17 amino acids. Per the germline V gene, CDR1 is SGDLS and CDR2 is YYNGEE. J was trimmed by 4 bases and V by 0 bases; bases with no gene match: 6.

The chain carries TRBV4-1 and TRBJ2-7; D might be TRBD1 (6 bases). This CDR3 region has 17 residues. Germline assignment: CDR1 MGHRA and CDR2 YSYEKL. Trimming took off 4 bases at V and 1 base at J, with 20 bases between the two ends. CDR3 bases: TGCGCCAGCAGCCGATCCCGCTCAGGGGATAGGTCCTACGAGCAGTACTTC. Its protein product is CASSRSRSGDRSYEQYF.

The CDR3 here is CASSKTGTADTQYF. DNA of the CDR3: TGTGCCAGCAGTAAGACCGGGACTGCAGATACGCAGTATTTT. The rearrangement joins TRBV27 to TRBJ2-3, with a weak D call TRBD2 (6 bases). V was clipped by 5 bases and J by 4 bases, with 13 bases between them. The CDR3 is made up of 14 amino acids. Germline CDR1 MNHEY, CDR2 SMNVEV (reference sequence).

The chain employs TRBV6-6 and TRBJ1-5; perhaps TRBD1 as D (6 bases). The V end was cut by 6 bases, the J end by 4 bases, with 19 bases between. CDR1 and CDR2 from the germline V gene are MNHNY and SVGAGI (reference sequence). There are 16 residues in the CDR3. The CDR3 coding sequence is TGTGCCAGCAGATCCTTCCAGGGGTATGGGAATCAGCCCCAGCATTTT. Translating it yields CASRSFQGYGNQPQHF.